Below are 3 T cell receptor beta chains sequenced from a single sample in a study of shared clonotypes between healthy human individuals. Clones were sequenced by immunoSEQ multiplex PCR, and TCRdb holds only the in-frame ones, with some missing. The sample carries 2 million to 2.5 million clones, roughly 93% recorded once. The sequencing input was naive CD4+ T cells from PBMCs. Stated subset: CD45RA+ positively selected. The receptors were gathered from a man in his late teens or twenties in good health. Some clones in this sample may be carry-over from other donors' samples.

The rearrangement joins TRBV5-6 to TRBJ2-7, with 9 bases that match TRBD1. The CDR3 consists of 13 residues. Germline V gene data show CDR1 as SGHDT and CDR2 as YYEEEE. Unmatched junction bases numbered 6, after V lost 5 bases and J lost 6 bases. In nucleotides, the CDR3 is TGTGCCAGCAGGCGGACAGGGGCGAGCGAGCAGTACTTC. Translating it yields CASRRTGASEQYF.

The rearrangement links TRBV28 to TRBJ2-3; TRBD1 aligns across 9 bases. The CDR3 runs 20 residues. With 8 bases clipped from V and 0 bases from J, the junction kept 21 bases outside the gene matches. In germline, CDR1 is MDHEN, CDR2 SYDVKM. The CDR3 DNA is TGTGCCAGCCTAACGTGGACAGGGGCGGTCACCTCCTCTAGCACAGATACGCAGTATTTT. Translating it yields CASLTWTGAVTSSSTDTQYF.

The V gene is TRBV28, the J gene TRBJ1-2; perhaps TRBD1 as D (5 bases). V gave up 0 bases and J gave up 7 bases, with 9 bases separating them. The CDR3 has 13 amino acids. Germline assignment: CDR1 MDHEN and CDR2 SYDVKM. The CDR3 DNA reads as TGTGCCAGCAGTTTATGGGGAAGGGGTGGCTACACCTTC. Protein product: CASSLWGRGGYTF.